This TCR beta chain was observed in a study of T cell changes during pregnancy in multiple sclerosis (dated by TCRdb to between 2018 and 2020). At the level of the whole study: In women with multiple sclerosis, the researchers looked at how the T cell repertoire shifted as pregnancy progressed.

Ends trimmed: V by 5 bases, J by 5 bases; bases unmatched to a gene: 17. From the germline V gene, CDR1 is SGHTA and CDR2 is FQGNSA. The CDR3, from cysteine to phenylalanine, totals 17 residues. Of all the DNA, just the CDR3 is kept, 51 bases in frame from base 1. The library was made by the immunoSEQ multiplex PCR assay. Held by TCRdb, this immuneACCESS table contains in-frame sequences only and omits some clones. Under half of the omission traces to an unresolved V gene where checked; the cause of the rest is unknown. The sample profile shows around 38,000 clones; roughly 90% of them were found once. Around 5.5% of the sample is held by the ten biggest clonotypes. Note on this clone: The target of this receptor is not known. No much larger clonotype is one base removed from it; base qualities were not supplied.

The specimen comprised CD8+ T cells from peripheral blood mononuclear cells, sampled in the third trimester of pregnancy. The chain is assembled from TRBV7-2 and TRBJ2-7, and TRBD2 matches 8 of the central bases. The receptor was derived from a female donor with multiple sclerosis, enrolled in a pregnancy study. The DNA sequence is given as TGTGCCAGCAGCCCTGTGACTAGCGTAGACTGGGGGGACGAGCAGTACTTC. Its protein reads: CASSPVTSVDWGDEQYF.